These 11 T cell receptor beta chains originate from one sample sequenced in a study of OX40 agonist ivuxolimab in advanced cancers. TCRdb's table, derived via immunoSEQ multiplex PCR, lists solely in-frame clones and lacks some. The profile shows about 53,000 clones, roughly 84% of them singletons. Material: CD4+ or CD8+ T cells sorted from blood, obtained in a trial of the OX40 agonist ivuxolimab. These receptors all stem from an adult with an advanced solid tumor such as melanoma, head and neck, liver or kidney cancer.

This chain connects TRBV28 to TRBJ1-3; no clear D. Trimming removed 6 bases at V and 4 bases at J, with 13 bases between. The CDR3 contains 14 residues. Germline V CDR1 and CDR2: MDHEN, SYDVKM. The CDR3 region has the DNA TGTGCCAGCAGGGAGGGTGCACCCGGAAACACCATATATTTT. It translates to CASREGAPGNTIYF.

This chain links TRBV11-3 with TRBJ1-1; D gene uncertain. The CDR3 extends over 14 amino acids. Per germline, CDR1 SGHNT and CDR2 YENEEA. V lost 5 bases, J lost 0 bases, and 10 bases lay in between. The CDR3 region is CASSRLAMNTEAFF. In DNA form, the CDR3 reads TGTGCCAGCAGCCGGCTTGCGATGAACACTGAAGCTTTCTTT.

Only one count was recorded for this clone. The V call is TRBV28, the J call TRBJ2-1; D may be TRBD1 (5 bases). In germline, CDR1 is MDHEN, CDR2 SYDVKM. The CDR3 contains 16 residues. Trimming left V 3 bases short and J 0 bases short, with 12 bases between. The CDR3 nucleotides read TGTGCCAGCAGTTTTAGGGGCGGACCCTCCTACAATGAGCAGTTCTTC. Its translation is CASSFRGGPSYNEQFF.

The V call is TRBV6-5, the J call TRBJ2-1; no definite D call. CDR1 and CDR2 from the germline V gene are MNHEY and SVGAGI. V was shortened by 3 bases and J by 15 bases, with 12 bases between the two germline ends. The CDR3 sequence is 11 residues long. The CDR3 here is CASSYQGVGFF. As DNA, the CDR3 is TGTGCCAGCAGTTATCAAGGTGTAGGGTTCTTC.

The chain employs TRBV5-1 and TRBJ2-2, with D possibly being TRBD1 (6 bases). The CDR3 is made up of 16 amino acids. Germline CDR1 is SGHRS and CDR2 is YFSETQ. With 0 bases removed from V and 1 base from J, the gap between germline ends came to 10 bases. CDR3 in DNA: TGCGCCAGCAGCTTGGGGGGGCGACGGAACACCGGGGAGCTGTTTTTT. Translated: CASSLGGRRNTGELFF.

The chain links TRBV30 to TRBJ2-3; 8 nucleotides align to TRBD2. Germline V gene lookup returns CDR1 GTSNPN and CDR2 SVGIG (reference sequence). J was trimmed by 3 bases and V by 3 bases; bases with no gene match: 8. The CDR3 is 15 residues long. CDR3 loop: CAWSRGLGGTDTQYF. DNA of the CDR3: TGTGCCTGGAGCCGGGGACTAGGGGGGACAGATACGCAGTATTTT.

This clone occurred a few times. The chain carries TRBV27 and TRBJ2-7; TRBD2 aligns across 7 bases. Trimming cost V 6 bases and J 4 bases; bases outside gene matches: 12. Germline V gives CDR1 MNHEY, CDR2 SMNVEV (reference sequence). This CDR3 contains 15 residues. The CDR3 is CASSDRAGVSYEQYF. CDR3 nucleotide sequence: TGTGCCAGCAGCGACCGGGCGGGAGTATCGTACGAGCAGTACTTC.

The chain links TRBV6-5 to TRBJ2-7; D is possibly TRBD2 (7 bases). The CDR3 sequence is 16 residues long. Germline CDR1 is MNHEY and CDR2 is SVGAGI. V gave up 2 bases and J gave up 3 bases, with 17 bases separating them. Here the CDR3 reads CASSYAPRGASYEQYF. CDR3 DNA sequence: TGTGCCAGCAGTTACGCCCCCCGGGGGGCGAGCTACGAGCAGTACTTC.

The V call is TRBV7-6, the J call TRBJ1-5; D uncertain. Trimming removed 2 bases at V and 9 bases at J, with 23 bases between. Germline values: CDR1 SGHVS, CDR2 FNYEAQ. There are 17 residues in the CDR3. DNA of the CDR3: TGTGCCAGCAGCTTAACGCTGGCGGACGGCTATTCTCGGCCCCAGCATTTT. Translated: CASSLTLADGYSRPQHF.

V and J are TRBV10-3 and TRBJ1-5; D may be TRBD1 (6 bases). Trimming took off 6 bases at V and 3 bases at J, with 12 bases between the two ends. The CDR3 loop spans 14 amino acids. From germline, CDR1 is ENHRY and CDR2 SYGVKD. The CDR3 loop reads CAISSGTNNQPQHF. CDR3 sequence (DNA): TGTGCCATCAGCTCCGGGACAAACAATCAGCCCCAGCATTTT.

CDR3 bases: TGTGCCAGTAGTGTTTTGACAGGGCGGGGGATCAATGAGCAGTTCTTC. Translated: CASSVLTGRGINEQFF. The chain uses TRBV19 and TRBJ2-1; D may match TRBD1 or TRBD2 (7 bases each). V gave up 5 bases and J gave up 6 bases, with 20 bases separating them. Germline V gene sequence: CDR1 LNHDA, CDR2 SQIVND (reference sequence). The CDR3 covers 16 residues.